Each of the 27 T cell receptor beta chains below was sequenced from the same sample in a study of T cell repertoires in ileal Crohn's disease. Assay used: immunoSEQ multiplex PCR; TCRdb lists only in-frame clones, some missing. Of about 15,000 clones detected, 65% to 85% appear once; the ten largest clones hold approximately 6%. The material sequenced was ileal tissue. The receptors were gathered from an adult with Crohn's disease.

The V call is TRBV2, the J call TRBJ2-2; 13 bases align to TRBD2. The CDR3 sequence is 17 residues long. The V and J ends lost 2 bases and 5 bases, in that order; junction bases with no gene match: 5. In germline, CDR1 is SNHLY, CDR2 FYNNEI. CDR3 residues: CASSERGLAGLTGELFF. Written as DNA, the CDR3 is TGTGCCAGCAGTGAAAGGGGACTAGCGGGGTTGACCGGGGAGCTGTTTTTT.

This chain uses TRBV7-3 with TRBJ2-6, with D possibly being TRBD1 (6 bases). V gave up 0 bases and J gave up 0 bases, with 12 bases separating them. From germline, CDR1 is SGHTA and CDR2 FQGTGA. The CDR3 contains 18 residues. CDR3 in DNA: TGTGCCAGCAGCTTAACTGGTGGACAGACCTCTGGGGCCAACGTCCTGACTTTC. Protein: CASSLTGGQTSGANVLTF.

This clone was counted a single time. The chain's CDR3 is CASSAPTGGEFRNEQFF. Here the CDR3 DNA reads TGTGCCAGCAGTGCTCCGACAGGGGGCGAATTTCGGAATGAGCAGTTCTTC. J is TRBJ2-1 and V is TRBV6-1, with 10 positions matching TRBD1. J gave up 7 bases and V 4 bases, and 13 bases lay outside the gene matches. Germline-derived CDR1 and CDR2 are MNHNS and SASEGT. The CDR3 runs 17 residues.

The V gene is TRBV7-3, the J gene TRBJ2-1, with a possible D match to TRBD2 (6 bases). Germline V CDR1 and CDR2: SGHTA, FQGTGA. The CDR3 extends over 15 amino acids. Trimming removed 5 bases at V and 6 bases at J, with 17 bases between. The CDR3 sequence is CASSLVEGLLNEQFF. The CDR3 nucleotides read TGTGCCAGCAGCCTGGTCGAGGGACTCCTCAATGAGCAGTTCTTC.

The chain has TRBV7-9 and TRBJ2-7, with 9 positions matching TRBD1. The CDR3 contains 16 residues. After removal of 0 bases from V and 0 bases from J, the junction contained 3 bases not matched to a gene. The germline gives CDR1 SEHNR, CDR2 FQNEAQ (reference sequence). CDR3 bases: TGTGCCAGCAGCTTAGCCACGGGACAGGGCTCCTACGAGCAGTACTTC. It translates to CASSLATGQGSYEQYF.

The chain employs TRBV15 and TRBJ2-7; 9 nucleotides align to TRBD2. CDR1 is LNHNV, CDR2 YYDKDF, per germline (reference sequence). This CDR3 contains 15 residues. J lost 6 bases, V lost 3 bases, and 9 bases had no gene match. The CDR3 region has the DNA TGTGCCACCAGCAGTCATACCCGGACTAGCGTCGAGCAGTACTTC. Translated, it gives CATSSHTRTSVEQYF. Full variable domain (remainder filled in from reference TRBV15 and TRBJ2-7): DAMVIQNPRYQVTQFGKPVTLSCSQTLNHNVMYWYQQKSSQAPKLLFHYYDKDFNNEADTPDNFQSRRPNTSFCFLDIRSPGLGDTAMYLCATSSHTRTSVEQYFGPGTRLTVT.

This chain links TRBV10-1 with TRBJ1-6; no clear D gene. Germline CDR1 reads WNHNN; CDR2 reads SYGVQD (reference sequence). V lost 2 bases to trimming and J lost 9 bases, with 8 bases between them. CDR3 size: 13 residues. The CDR3 coding sequence is TGCGCCAGCAGTGAGAGTAAGAGTTCACCCCTCCACTTT. It specifies CASSESKSSPLHF.

The J gene is TRBJ2-7, the V gene TRBV7-2, with TRBD2 as a possible D gene (6 bases). This CDR3 comprises 13 residues. Germline V CDR1 and CDR2: SGHTA, FQGNSA. Trimming removed 3 bases at V and 1 base at J, with 7 bases between. CDR3 loop: CASSFSGSYEQYF. The CDR3 DNA sequence: TGTGCCAGCAGCTTTAGCGGATCCTACGAGCAGTACTTC.

This clone came up once. J is TRBJ1-2 and V is TRBV19; 8 bases fit TRBD1. Per germline, CDR1 LNHDA and CDR2 SQIVND (reference sequence). This CDR3 has 13 amino acids. Trimming at V came to 6 bases and at J to 8 bases, leaving 8 bases not matched to a gene. The CDR3 region has the DNA TGTGCCAGTAGAGACAGGGGAAGTGACGGCTACACCTTC. Residues: CASRDRGSDGYTF.

The V call is TRBV6-1, the J call TRBJ2-7; D unresolved. Germline CDR1 and CDR2: MNHNS and SASEGT. V lost 2 bases to trimming and J lost 7 bases, with 12 bases between them. The CDR3 totals 13 residues. Written as DNA, the CDR3 is TGTGCCAGCAGTGAACAGGCGTATAGGGAGCAGTACTTC. Protein sequence: CASSEQAYREQYF.

The chain joins TRBV7-9 to TRBJ2-2; 15 positions match TRBD2. The CDR3 extends over 16 amino acids. Looked up from germline, CDR1 is SEHNR and CDR2 is FQNEAQ (reference sequence). V dropped 4 bases and J dropped 6; count of bases not matched to a gene: 3. The CDR3 protein is CASSSRTSGRAGELFF. CDR3 in DNA: TGTGCCAGCAGCTCACGGACTAGCGGGAGGGCCGGGGAGCTGTTTTTT.

This clone has just a few counts. The rearrangement links TRBV15 to TRBJ1-1; a possible D gene is TRBD1 (5 bases). The CDR3 consists of 17 residues. The ends were cut back, 4 bases at V and 7 bases at J, with 25 bases in the middle. Germline V CDR1 and CDR2: LNHNV, YYDKDF (reference sequence). DNA for the CDR3: TGTGCCACCAGCACCCCCAGGGTCAGCCCCGGCGGGGGTGAAGCTTTCTTT. The encoded protein is CATSTPRVSPGGGEAFF.

This chain uses TRBV5-6 with TRBJ1-1; 8 bases fit TRBD1. This CDR3 spans 14 amino acids. Per the germline V gene, CDR1 is SGHDT and CDR2 is YYEEEE. Unmatched junction bases numbered 7, after V lost 5 bases and J lost 4 bases. Written as DNA, the CDR3 is TGTGCCAGCAGTACAGGGGGGGCAGGCACTGAAGCTTTCTTT. Amino acid sequence: CASSTGGAGTEAFF.

The chain employs TRBV19 and TRBJ2-1; 13 nucleotides agree with TRBD2. Germline-derived CDR1 and CDR2 are LNHDA and SQIVND (reference sequence). V was clipped by 8 bases and J by 0 bases; unmatched bases: 13. This CDR3 has 19 amino acids. The CDR3 DNA sequence: TGTGCCAGTCGACATTCGGGACTAGCGGGGCGAAGCTCCTACAATGAGCAGTTCTTC. Amino acid sequence: CASRHSGLAGRSSYNEQFF.

J is TRBJ1-2 and V is TRBV9; D is unresolved. V dropped 0 bases and J dropped 0 bases, with 6 bases sitting between them. CDR1 is SGDLS, CDR2 YYNGEE, per germline. This CDR3 is 14 amino acids long. CDR3 nucleotide sequence: TGTGCCAGCAGCGTAGACGGTTCTAACTATGGCTACACCTTC. It is translated as CASSVDGSNYGYTF.

This chain links TRBV9 with TRBJ2-5; possibly TRBD2 for D (6 bases). With 0 bases removed from V and 1 base from J, the gap between germline ends came to 13 bases. CDR3 length: 16 residues. Germline CDR1 is SGDLS and CDR2 is YYNGEE. The CDR3 is CASSVGGGVIQETQYF. The CDR3 DNA sequence: TGTGCCAGCAGCGTAGGAGGAGGGGTTATCCAAGAGACCCAGTACTTC.

The chain combines TRBV5-1 with TRBJ1-1, with D possibly matching TRBD1 (6 bases). V dropped 0 bases and J dropped 5 bases, with 20 bases sitting between them. This CDR3 spans 17 amino acids. Germline lookup yields CDR1 SGHRS and CDR2 YFSETQ. CDR3 in amino acids: CASSLGAHRGAGTEAFF. In DNA form, the CDR3 reads TGCGCCAGCAGCTTGGGGGCGCACCGGGGGGCAGGGACTGAAGCTTTCTTT.

This clone has just one count. This chain connects TRBV5-4 to TRBJ2-5, with a tentative D call TRBD1 (5 bases). The CDR3 covers 15 residues. The germline V gene has CDR1 SGHNT and CDR2 YYREEE (reference sequence). Between the trimmed V and J ends, which lost 4 bases and 5 bases, there was a span of 18 bases. CDR3 sequence: CASSKQADRRETQYF. The CDR3, as DNA: TGTGCCAGCAGCAAACAAGCCGACAGAAGGGAGACCCAGTACTTC.

This clone was detected only a few times. The V and J genes are TRBV5-1 and TRBJ1-1; D gene ambiguous. Looked up from germline, CDR1 is SGHRS and CDR2 is YFSETQ. The CDR3 totals 14 residues. The V and J ends lost 7 bases and 3 bases respectively, with 16 bases between them. CDR3 protein: CASSPAGRDTEAFF. The DNA of the CDR3 is TGCGCCAGCTCTCCGGCGGGGAGGGACACTGAAGCTTTCTTT.

This rearrangement joins TRBV6-5 to TRBJ1-3; no reliable D call. Germline V CDR1 and CDR2: MNHEY, SVGAGI. This CDR3 has 15 residues. Deletions cut 2 bases from V and 0 bases from J, with 8 bases between. Written as DNA, the CDR3 is TGTGCCAGCAGTTACAGCCTCTCCTCTGGAAACACCATATATTTT. Protein product: CASSYSLSSGNTIYF.

V gene TRBV7-9 combines with J gene TRBJ1-2; D possibly corresponds to TRBD1 (6 bases). Trimming removed 5 bases at V and 4 bases at J, with 14 bases between. The length of the CDR3 is 14 residues. CDR1 and CDR2 from the germline V gene are SEHNR and FQNEAQ (reference sequence). This chain's CDR3 is CASSPMQGTYGYTF. CDR3 DNA: TGTGCCAGCAGCCCCATGCAGGGGACCTATGGCTACACCTTC.

The V and J genes are TRBV5-5 and TRBJ2-3; D may be TRBD1 (6 bases). This CDR3 is 18 amino acids long. The germline V gene has CDR1 SGHKS and CDR2 YYEKEE (reference sequence). Trimming shortened V by 2 bases and J by 2 bases, and 21 bases separated the two germline ends. This CDR3 reads CASSFHPDSRSTTDTQYF. The CDR3 DNA reads TGTGCCAGCAGCTTTCACCCGGACAGCCGAAGTACCACAGATACGCAGTATTTT. The variable domain in full, with the rest retrieved from reference TRBV5-5 and TRBJ2-3, is DAGVTQSPTHLIKTRGQQVTLRCSPISGHKSVSWYQQVLGQGPQFIFQYYEKEERGRGNFPDRFSARQFPNYSSELNVNALLLGDSALYLCASSFHPDSRSTTDTQYFGPGTRLTVL.

The rearrangement links TRBV29-1 to TRBJ2-7, with a possible D match to TRBD1 (5 bases). The length of the CDR3 is 13 residues. Looked up from germline, CDR1 is SQVTM and CDR2 is ANQGSEA. V gave up 1 base and J gave up 2 bases, with 9 bases separating them. CDR3 DNA: TGCAGCGTTGAAGGGGCAGGGCCCTACGAGCAGTACTTC. Amino acids: CSVEGAGPYEQYF.

This clone came up a few times. The V call is TRBV9, the J call TRBJ2-1; TRBD1 matches 8 bases. With 0 bases clipped from V and 5 bases from J, the junction kept 4 bases outside the gene matches. The CDR3 is 15 residues long. Germline V CDR1 and CDR2: SGDLS, YYNGEE. Here the CDR3 DNA reads TGTGCCAGCAGCGTAGTAGGGACAGGTGACAATGAGCAGTTCTTC. This translates into CASSVVGTGDNEQFF.

This clone was seen a single time. This chain links TRBV10-2 with TRBJ2-5; TRBD1 agrees at 9 bases. V trimming: 7 bases; J trimming: 4 bases; junction bases outside the gene matches: 7. Germline V gene sequence: CDR1 WSHSY, CDR2 SAAADI. The CDR3 totals 14 residues. For the CDR3, the DNA is TGCGCCAGCAACCCCGGGACAGGGACAGAGACCCAGTACTTC. It translates to CASNPGTGTETQYF.

The count of this clone is one. The chain links TRBV6-1 to TRBJ1-5; D remains ambiguous. Trimming cost V 3 bases and J 0 bases, with 9 bases left between them. From germline, CDR1 is MNHNS and CDR2 SASEGT. The CDR3 runs 15 residues. DNA of the CDR3: TGTGCCAGCAGTGAGTCAGGTTATAGCAATCAGCCCCAGCATTTT. It is translated as CASSESGYSNQPQHF.

This chain uses TRBV7-3 with TRBJ2-5, with a possible D match to TRBD2 (6 bases). V lost 0 bases and J lost 5, with 13 bases in between. Germline V lookup: CDR1 SGHTA, CDR2 FQGTGA. The CDR3 runs to 15 residues. The CDR3 loop reads CASSLTPGEGETQYF. Here the CDR3 DNA reads TGTGCCAGCAGCTTAACTCCGGGAGAGGGGGAGACCCAGTACTTC.